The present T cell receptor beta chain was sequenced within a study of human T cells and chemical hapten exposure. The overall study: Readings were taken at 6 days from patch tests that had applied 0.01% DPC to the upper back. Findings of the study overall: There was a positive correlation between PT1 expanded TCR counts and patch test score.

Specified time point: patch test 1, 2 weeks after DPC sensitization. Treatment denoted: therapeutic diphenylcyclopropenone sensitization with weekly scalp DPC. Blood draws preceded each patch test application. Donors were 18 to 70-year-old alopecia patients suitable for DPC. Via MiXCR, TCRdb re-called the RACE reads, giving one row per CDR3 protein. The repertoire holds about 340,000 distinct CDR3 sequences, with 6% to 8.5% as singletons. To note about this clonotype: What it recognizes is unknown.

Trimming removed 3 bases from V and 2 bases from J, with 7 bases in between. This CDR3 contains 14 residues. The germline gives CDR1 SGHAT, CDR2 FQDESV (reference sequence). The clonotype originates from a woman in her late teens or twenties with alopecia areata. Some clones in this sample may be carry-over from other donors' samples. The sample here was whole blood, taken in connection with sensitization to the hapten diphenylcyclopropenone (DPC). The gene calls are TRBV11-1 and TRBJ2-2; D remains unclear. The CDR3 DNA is TGTGCCAGCAGCTTTCGGTTTAACACCGGGGAGCTGTTTTTT. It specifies CASSFRFNTGELFF.